The 8 T cell receptor beta chains below all came from one sample that was sequenced in a study of blood T cell repertoires in COVID-19. The table came from immunoSEQ multiplex PCR; TCRdb's copy has only in-frame clones and leaves some out. The table lists 80,000 to 95,000 clones, 75% to 90% of them singletons. Sequenced: peripheral blood. The source is a woman over 75 with active or convalescent COVID-19.

V and J are TRBV5-8 and TRBJ2-7; possibly TRBD1 for D (5 bases). Germline V gene data show CDR1 as SGHTS and CDR2 as YDEGEE. The V gene lost 4 bases and the J gene lost 3 bases, with 23 bases spanning the gap. There are 17 residues in the CDR3. The CDR3 nucleotides read TGTGCCAGCAGCCATCAATTTACCACAGGTGATCTCTACGAGCAGTACTTC. Residues: CASSHQFTTGDLYEQYF.

The rearrangement uses TRBV6-5 and TRBJ2-2; D gene unclear. V was pared by 6 bases and J by 1 base, with 9 bases between. The CDR3 is 14 amino acids. CDR1 is MNHEY, CDR2 SVGAGI, per germline. The CDR3 reads CASSHRLNTGELFF. The CDR3 region has the DNA TGTGCCAGCAGCCATAGACTGAACACCGGGGAGCTGTTTTTT.

In DNA form, the CDR3 reads TGTGCCAGCAGCAATAATTCTTGGCAGATTAGCAATCAGCCCCAGCATTTT. This codes for CASSNNSWQISNQPQHF. The chain employs TRBV21-1 and TRBJ1-5; TRBD1 is the table's D call, not checked against the DNA. TRBV21-1 constitutes a pseudogene. The CDR3 spans 17 residues.

The V gene is TRBV7-2, the J gene TRBJ2-1; no clear D. Trimming removed 5 bases at V and 4 bases at J, with 12 bases between. Germline-derived CDR1 and CDR2 are SGHTA and FQGNSA. This CDR3 contains 14 residues. CDR3 loop: CASSARRLYNEQFF. The CDR3 DNA reads TGTGCCAGCAGCGCCCGTCGACTGTACAATGAGCAGTTCTTC.

The chain is built from TRBV2 and TRBJ1-1; the D gene is possibly TRBD1 (6 bases). This CDR3 comprises 13 residues. Trimming stripped 8 bases from V and 1 base from J, with 11 bases between. The V gene's germline CDR1 is SNHLY and CDR2 FYNNEI. The CDR3 DNA follows: TGTGCCAGCGGCCGGGACAAGAACACTGAAGCTTTCTTT. It yields the protein CASGRDKNTEAFF.

The gene calls are TRBV19 and TRBJ1-5, with D possibly matching TRBD1 (5 bases). Germline CDR1 reads LNHDA; CDR2 reads SQIVND (reference sequence). V dropped 6 bases and J dropped 2 bases, with 17 bases sitting between them. CDR3 size: 16 residues. In DNA form, the CDR3 reads TGTGCCAGTAGCCGCCCGGCTGGGGGGGGCAATCAGCCCCAGCATTTT. Its translation: CASSRPAGGGNQPQHF.

This clone showed up just once. The chain uses TRBV7-9 and TRBJ2-3; D is unclear. From germline, CDR1 is SEHNR and CDR2 FQNEAQ (reference sequence). This CDR3 is built from 15 residues. The ends were cut back, 4 bases at V and 2 bases at J, with 13 bases in the middle. CDR3 residues: CASSSPATVTDTQYF. For the CDR3, the DNA is TGTGCCAGCAGCTCGCCCGCTACGGTCACAGATACGCAGTATTTT.

The chain links TRBV29-1 to TRBJ1-1; 9 bases match TRBD1. The CDR3 loop spans 13 amino acids. V lost 7 bases, J lost 4 bases, and 7 bases stayed unmatched. CDR1 and CDR2 (germline): SQVTM, ANQGSEA. Here the CDR3 DNA reads TGCAGCGCCAAAAAGACAGGGGGCACTGAAGCTTTCTTT. Residues: CSAKKTGGTEAFF.